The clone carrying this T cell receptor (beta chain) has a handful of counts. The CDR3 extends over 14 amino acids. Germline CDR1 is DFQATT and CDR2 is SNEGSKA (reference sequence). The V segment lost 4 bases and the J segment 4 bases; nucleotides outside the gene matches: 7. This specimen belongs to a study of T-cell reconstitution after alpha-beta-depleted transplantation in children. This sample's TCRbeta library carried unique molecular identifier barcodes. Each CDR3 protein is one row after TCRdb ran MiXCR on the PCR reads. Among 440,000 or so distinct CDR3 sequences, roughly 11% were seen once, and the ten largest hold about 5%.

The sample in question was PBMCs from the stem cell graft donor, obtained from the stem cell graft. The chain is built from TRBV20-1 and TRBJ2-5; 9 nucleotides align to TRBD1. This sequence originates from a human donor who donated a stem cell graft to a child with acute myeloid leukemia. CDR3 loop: CSATTGGEGETQYF. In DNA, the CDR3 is TGCAGTGCTACCACAGGGGGCGAGGGAGAGACCCAGTACTTC.